Following are 5 T cell receptor beta chains from one sample sequenced in a study of blood T cell repertoires in COVID-19 (dated by TCRdb to 2020 to 2021). Library preparation was by the immunoSEQ multiplex PCR assay. What TCRdb holds here is the immuneACCESS table cut down to in-frame rearrangements. Part of the clones is not present; checked against another copy, under half of the missing clones reflect an unresolved V gene, and the others are unexplained. Present in this sample are 100,000 to 150,000 clones, about 90% of which were seen just once. Around 2% of the sample is in the top ten clones. Sequenced: peripheral blood. All receptors derive from a man aged 50 to 59 with COVID-19, enrolled during active disease.

This chain connects TRBV6-5 to TRBJ2-3; TRBD1 is a possible D gene (7 bases). CDR3 length equals 13 residues. CDR1 and CDR2 (germline): MNHEY, SVGAGI. V was pared by 8 bases and J by 5 bases, with 14 bases between. The CDR3 sequence: CASGGGALDTQYF. CDR3 DNA sequence: TGTGCCAGCGGAGGGGGCGCATTAGATACGCAGTATTTT.

This clone was recorded once. CDR3 nucleotide sequence: TGTGCCAGCAGCCAAAGGCAACAGGCGAACAATGAGCAGTTCTTC. Amino acid sequence: CASSQRQQANNEQFF. The chain links TRBV3-1 (or the pseudogene TRBV3-2) to TRBJ2-1; a weak D match, TRBD1 (5 bases). The CDR3 consists of 15 residues. The germline gives CDR1 LGHDT, CDR2 YNNKEL (reference sequence). The V gene lost 2 bases and the J gene lost 5 bases, with 13 bases spanning the gap.

The chain carries TRBV6-6 and TRBJ2-2; a possible D gene is TRBD2 (5 bases). Germline loops: CDR1 MNHNY, CDR2 SVGAGI (reference sequence). Trimming cost V 9 bases and J 7 bases, with 9 bases left between them. CDR3 size: 11 residues. The CDR3 DNA sequence: TGTGCCAGTCACGGAGGCGGGGAGCTGTTTTTT. This translates into CASHGGGELFF.

V gene TRBV9 combines with J gene TRBJ2-4; 8 nucleotides line up with TRBD2. Germline V gene sequence: CDR1 SGDLS, CDR2 YYNGEE. The CDR3 loop spans 14 amino acids. Trimming at V came to 4 bases and at J to 8 bases, leaving 8 bases not matched to a gene. The CDR3 loop is CASSSSGSWDIQYF. As DNA, the CDR3 is TGTGCCAGCAGCAGCAGCGGGAGTTGGGACATTCAGTACTTC.

The genes are TRBV7-9 and TRBJ1-3; a possible D gene is TRBD1 (6 bases). Germline CDR1 SEHNR, CDR2 FQNEAQ (reference sequence). V gave up 1 base and J gave up 0 bases, with 13 bases separating them. CDR3 size: 17 residues. In nucleotides, the CDR3 is TGTGCCAGCAGCTTAGGACAGGCGATTAGCTCTGGAAACACCATATATTTT. Amino acids: CASSLGQAISSGNTIYF.